The rows below give T cell receptor beta chains drawn from one sample of a study of cytomegalovirus exposure and HLA in healthy donors. Data came from immunoSEQ multiplex PCR; TCRdb stores just in-frame clones and leaves some out. There are approximately 96,000 clones in the sample; roughly 70% occur only once, and 1.8% lies in the top ten. The sequenced sample consisted of PBMCs. These receptors were taken from a male donor in good health and CMV-seronegative. Each CDR3 is given with its conserved first and last residue. D genes are given only for firm matches. Clone size is not always given. Where it is, it says once, few, many or a class for expanded clones.

TGTGCCAGCTCACGTCCCCGACAGCGTAGCTCCTACGAGCAGTACTTC | CASSRPRQRSSYEQYF | . | TRBV18 | . | TRBJ2-7
TGTGCCACCAGCAGACCCACCGGGACAGGGGGCTACGAGCAGTACTTC | CATSRPTGTGGYEQYF | . | TRBV15 | TRBD1 | TRBJ2-7
TGTGCCAGCAGCTTGCAGGCCACCTCCTACAATGAGCAGTTCTTC | CASSLQATSYNEQFF | . | TRBV5-8 | . | TRBJ2-1
TGTGCCAGTAGCCCCATGCGGACTAGCGGGAGCCCCGAGCAGTACTTC | CASSPMRTSGSPEQYF | few | TRBV19 | TRBD2 | TRBJ2-7
TGTGCCATCTGGGGAACAGGGCTTTCCTACGAGCAGTACTTC | CAIWGTGLSYEQYF | . | TRBV27 | . | TRBJ2-7
TGCGCCAGCAGCCAACAGGCGGGTGTGGGCTACGAGCAGTACTTC | CASSQQAGVGYEQYF | few | TRBV4-3 | . | TRBJ2-7
TGTGCCAGCAGTACCGGGACTAGCGACGAGACCCAGTACTTC | CASSTGTSDETQYF | . | TRBV6-1 | TRBD2 | TRBJ2-5
TGCAGCGTTGTAGGGACAGGACGTACCTACGAGCAGTACTTC | CSVVGTGRTYEQYF | . | TRBV29-1 | TRBD1 | TRBJ2-7
TGTGCCTGGACTCCGACTCCATACAATGAGCAGTTCTTC | CAWTPTPYNEQFF | . | TRBV30 | . | TRBJ2-1
TGCAGCGCGGTACAGGGTTCAGATACGCAGTATTTT | CSAVQGSDTQYF | . | TRBV29-1 | . | TRBJ2-3
TGTGCCAGCAGCTTAGTCGGCGGAGGAGGGCACATCACAGATACGCAGTATTTT | CASSLVGGGGHITDTQYF | . | TRBV7-6 | . | TRBJ2-3
TGTGCCAGCAGCGTAGGAGGAGGAAGCACAGATACGCAGTATTTT | CASSVGGGSTDTQYF | . | TRBV9 | . | TRBJ2-3
TGTGCCAGCAGCGCGGCCACTGGCTACACCTTC | CASSAATGYTF | . | TRBV28 | . | TRBJ1-2
TGTGCCAGCAGTTCGGGACTAGCGGACCCCTCCTACAATGAGCAGTTCTTC | CASSSGLADPSYNEQFF | few | TRBV27 | TRBD2 | TRBJ2-1
TGTGCCAGCAGTACACAGGGAGTAACCTACAATGAGCAGTTCTTC | CASSTQGVTYNEQFF | . | TRBV28 | . | TRBJ2-1
TGCGCCAGCAGCTTGGCCGGCGGGCAACTCTCCTACGAGCAGTACTTC | CASSLAGGQLSYEQYF | . | TRBV5-1 | . | TRBJ2-7
TGTGCCACCAGCAGAACCCCTAGACTAGCGGGAGCGGGCAATGAGCAGTTCTTC | CATSRTPRLAGAGNEQFF | . | TRBV15 | TRBD2 | TRBJ2-1
TGTGCCAGCAGTGAGGGACTCCCTGGTGGCAATGAGCAGTTCTTC | CASSEGLPGGNEQFF | . | TRBV6-1 | . | TRBJ2-1
TGTGCCAGCAGCCGGGGACAGCGGAGCTCCTACGAGCAGTACTTC | CASSRGQRSSYEQYF | once | TRBV6-5 | TRBD1 | TRBJ2-7
TGCAGCGTTGAGGGGGGACAGGGGGCTAGGGCTGGGCACGAGCAGTACTTC | CSVEGGQGARAGHEQYF | . | TRBV29-1 | TRBD1 | TRBJ2-7
TGTGCCAGCAGTGAAGGGCCCAGCACTGAAGCTTTCTTT | CASSEGPSTEAFF | . | TRBV2 | . | TRBJ1-1